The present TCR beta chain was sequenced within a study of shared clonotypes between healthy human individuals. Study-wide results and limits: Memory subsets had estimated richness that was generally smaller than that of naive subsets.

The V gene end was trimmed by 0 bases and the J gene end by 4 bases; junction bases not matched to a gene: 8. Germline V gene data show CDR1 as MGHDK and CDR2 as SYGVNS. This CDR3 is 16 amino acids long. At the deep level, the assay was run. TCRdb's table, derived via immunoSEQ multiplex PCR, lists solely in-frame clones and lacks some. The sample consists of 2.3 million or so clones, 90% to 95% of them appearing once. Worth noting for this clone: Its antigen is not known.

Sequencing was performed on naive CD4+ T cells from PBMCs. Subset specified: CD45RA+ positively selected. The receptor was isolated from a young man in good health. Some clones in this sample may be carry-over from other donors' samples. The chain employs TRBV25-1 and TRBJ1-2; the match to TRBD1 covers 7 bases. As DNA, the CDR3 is TGTGCCAGCAGTGAATACTTCTCGACAGGGACCTATGGCTACACCTTC. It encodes CASSEYFSTGTYGYTF.